This T cell receptor beta chain was sequenced during a study of vaccination effects on CD4 cells after COVID-19. Study background: Every well got 1.5 million to 2.5 million PBMC, which were grown with around 9.2 IU/ml IL-2 and around 10 ug/ml peptides.

The culture ran for roughly ten days before CD4+ T cells were isolated. Participants received two doses of either the BNT162b2 or mRNA-1273 vaccine. In the vaccine recipients, nucleocapsid antibodies were negative and there was no prior SARS-CoV-2 infection. Per germline, CDR1 SGHDT and CDR2 YYEEEE. Trimming took off 0 bases at V and 4 bases at J, with 10 bases between the two ends. The CDR3 loop spans 14 amino acids. The data were produced by immunoSEQ multiplex PCR, yet TCRdb's version contains in-frame clones alone and is incomplete. The data show tens of thousands of clones, around 84% seen once. Of note for this clone: The target antigen is unknown.

The receptor was isolated from a human donor who received a COVID-19 vaccine. Specimen: CD4+ T cells from PBMCs cultured without peptide, collected after COVID-19 vaccination. This sequence joins TRBV5-6 and TRBJ1-2, with D hard to call. The CDR3 DNA reads TGTGCCAGCAGCTTGGAAGTGGAGATCTATGGCTACACCTTC. It encodes CASSLEVEIYGYTF. Supplemented by reference TRBV5-6 and TRBJ1-2, the full variable domain reads DAGVTQSPTHLIKTRGQQVTLRCSPKSGHDTVSWYQQALGQGPQFIFQYYEEEERQRGNFPDRFSGHQFPNYSSELNVNALLLGDSALYLCASSLEVEIYGYTFGSGTRLTVV.